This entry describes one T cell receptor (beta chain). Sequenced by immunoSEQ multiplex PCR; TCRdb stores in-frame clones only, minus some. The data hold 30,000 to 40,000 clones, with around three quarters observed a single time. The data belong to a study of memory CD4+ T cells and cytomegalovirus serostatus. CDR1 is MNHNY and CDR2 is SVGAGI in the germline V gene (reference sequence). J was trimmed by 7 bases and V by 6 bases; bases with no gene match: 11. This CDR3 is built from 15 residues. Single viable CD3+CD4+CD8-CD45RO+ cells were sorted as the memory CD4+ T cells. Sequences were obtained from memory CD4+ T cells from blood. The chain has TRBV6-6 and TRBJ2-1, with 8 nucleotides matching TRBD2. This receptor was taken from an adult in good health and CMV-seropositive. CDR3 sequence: CASRQARGAGNEQFF. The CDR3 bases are TGTGCCAGCAGACAAGCGCGGGGGGCGGGGAATGAGCAGTTCTTC.